This T cell receptor beta chain originates from a study of regulatory T cells in long-lasting Graves disease. The study, taken as a whole, reports: Samples came from peripheral blood alone, without thyroid tissue.

About this clonotype itself: The antigen is not known.

Investigators prepared the TCR beta libraries by applying iRepertoire HTBI primers and Arm-PCR of CDR3 regions. One entry per CDR3 protein, called by TCRdb with MiXCR from the multiplex PCR reads. The repertoire holds approximately 470,000 distinct CDR3 sequences, with 15% to 20% as singletons. Time point given: newly diagnosed GD, antithyroid drugs for less than 3 months. RNA extracted from PBMCs served as the sequencing template. With V trimmed by 2 bases and J by 1 base, 4 bases remained unmatched. Germline-derived CDR1 and CDR2 are SGHDT and YYEEEE. This CDR3 is 16 amino acids long. These data are also associated with another study on T cells in Graves' hyperthyroidism and ophthalmopathy. That publication notes: Patients aged 18 to 65 had newly diagnosed hyperthyroidism of under 2 months' duration. Primed by the HTBI set, a first-round RT-PCR was run on the TCR CDR3.

The receptor was isolated from a middle-aged man with Graves disease. The sequences come from peripheral blood mononuclear cells (PBMCs), collected at new diagnosis, from a patient treated with antithyroid drugs. The chain is built from TRBV5-6 and TRBJ2-3; 10 bases align to TRBD2. The CDR3, as DNA: TGTGCCAGCAGCTTCGCTAGCGGGAGCGGCACAGATACGCAGTATTTT. Translating it yields CASSFASGSGTDTQYF. The variable domain in full, with the rest retrieved from reference TRBV5-6 and TRBJ2-3, is DAGVTQSPTHLIKTRGQQVTLRCSPKSGHDTVSWYQQALGQGPQFIFQYYEEEERQRGNFPDRFSGHQFPNYSSELNVNALLLGDSALYLCASSFASGSGTDTQYFGPGTRLTVL.